This entry describes one T cell receptor (beta chain). What antigen it recognizes has not been identified. One base away there is no much larger clone; base qualities are not given. Donors were healthy HIV-negative adults with no recently reported acute infections or vaccinations. Every donor was a Caucasian adult living in Nashville, Tennessee, USA. Magnetic negative selection was used to enrich CD4+ T cells, after which naive cells were positively selected on CD45RA and the negative fraction became the memory subset. Blood was obtained by leukapheresis, after which PBMCs were separated by Ficoll-Histopaque density gradient centrifugation and cryopreserved in liquid nitrogen vapor phase. Purity and quantity of every magnetically sorted T cell population were checked by analytical flow cytometry. Each sorted fraction had its genomic DNA isolated and then quantified by UV absorbance on a Nanodrop 2000c.

The germline V gene supplies CDR1 KGHSH and CDR2 LQKENI. There are 14 amino acids in the CDR3, from cysteine to phenylalanine inclusive. The CDR3 DNA has 42 bases and is translated from base 1. After removal of 3 bases from V and 2 bases from J, the junction retains 3 bases not matched to a gene. Using the deep immunoSEQ assay, TCR CDR3 regions were amplified from genomic DNA by multiplex PCR. Extracted genomic DNA from each cell subset was distributed evenly across all wells of several immunoSEQ 96-well plates, and each plate was treated as a replicate. For sorted subsets, 150 to 250 ng genomic DNA, equal to 30,000 to 35,000 T cell genomes, was loaded into each replicate PCR. Purified libraries were measured with a Qubit 3.0 fluorometer, size-checked on a Bioanalyzer 2100, and measured again with the KAPA Library Quantification kit. Each immunoSEQ 96-well plate was sequenced on its own single-read 150-cycle Illumina NextSeq 550 flow cell. The published analysis was carried out like this. Because only junctional sequences without quality scores were contained in the immunoSEQ output, filtering matching that applied to full-length reads could not be performed. Sequences were annotated with PyIR, a Python wrapper for IgBLAST v1.9, and V/J genes and CDR3 were assigned using IMGT germline references. Reads with weak V/J assignments (E-value above 1e-6), missing CDR3, stop codons, out-of-frame junctions, or ambiguous translated residues were removed. A V3J clonotype was defined by an identical inferred V gene, J gene, and CDR3 amino acid sequence. The percentage overlap between two repertoires was calculated by dividing the number of shared unique clonotypes by the size of the smaller repertoire. Three approaches were used to assess repertoire richness: RTK rarefaction, the Chao1 estimator, and Recon v2.1 estimates of unobserved clonotypes. For all TCRbeta clonotypes obtained by the gDNA method from a few donors, generation probabilities were computed with OLGA. TCRdb limited this immuneACCESS table to in-frame rearrangements with V and J called. A share of clones is missing; checked studies link under half to unresolved V genes, and the rest is unexplained. V, J and clone size derive from that table, while D and trimming were established from the DNA sequence. Within this sample are over a million clones, with around 82% of them counted one time only. The ten most abundant clones make up roughly 0.55% of the sample.

This specimen belongs to a study of shared clonotypes between healthy human individuals (dated by TCRdb to 2018 to 2020). A note on the overall study: A couple of women and a few men aged 18 to 49 years were included in the cohort. Different laboratories and diverse techniques were used to prepare libraries and sequence TCR repertoires, to increase sequencing depth and limit assay-specific biases. For each donor, three plates each were used for CD4 naive and CD4 memory, two plates were used for CD8 naive, and one plate was used for CD8 memory. Each donor's leukapheresis produced roughly between roughly 0.85 and 9.5 billion PBMCs. To estimate repertoire size and how much clonotype sharing occurs between individuals, the study deeply sequenced the blood TCR repertoires of roughly 5 healthy adults.

The full study reports these points: Rarefaction of sorted-subset datasets indicated incomplete sequencing despite the large sequencing depth. Sampling was limited to blood, and TCR repertoires in tissue likely differ from TCR repertoires in blood. Based on pairwise subsampling, the degree of clonotype sharing among donors was expected to be affected by sequencing depth. The genetic and exposure-history diversity represented was limited by the small number of donors. Larger estimated clonotype richness was generally found for naive subsets than for memory subsets. Across a few donors, around 5% of naive CD4, roughly 3.5% of naive CD8, about 2.3% of memory CD4, and 0.4% to 0.45% of memory CD8 clonotypes were shared. Compared with non-shared clonotypes, clonotypes shared by all four sorted-subset donors had higher generation probabilities.

Sequenced input: memory CD4+ T cells from PBMCs. What the cell subset or site label conveys for this sample: CD45RA-negative fraction. The chain links TRBV18 with TRBJ2-7, with 8 bases aligning to TRBD1. This sequence was found in a man between 18 and 29 years old in good health. Some clones in this sample may be carry-over from other donors' samples. The nucleotide sequence reads TGTGCCAGCTCACCGGACAGGGTGGCCTACGAGCAGTACTTC. Protein translation: CASSPDRVAYEQYF.